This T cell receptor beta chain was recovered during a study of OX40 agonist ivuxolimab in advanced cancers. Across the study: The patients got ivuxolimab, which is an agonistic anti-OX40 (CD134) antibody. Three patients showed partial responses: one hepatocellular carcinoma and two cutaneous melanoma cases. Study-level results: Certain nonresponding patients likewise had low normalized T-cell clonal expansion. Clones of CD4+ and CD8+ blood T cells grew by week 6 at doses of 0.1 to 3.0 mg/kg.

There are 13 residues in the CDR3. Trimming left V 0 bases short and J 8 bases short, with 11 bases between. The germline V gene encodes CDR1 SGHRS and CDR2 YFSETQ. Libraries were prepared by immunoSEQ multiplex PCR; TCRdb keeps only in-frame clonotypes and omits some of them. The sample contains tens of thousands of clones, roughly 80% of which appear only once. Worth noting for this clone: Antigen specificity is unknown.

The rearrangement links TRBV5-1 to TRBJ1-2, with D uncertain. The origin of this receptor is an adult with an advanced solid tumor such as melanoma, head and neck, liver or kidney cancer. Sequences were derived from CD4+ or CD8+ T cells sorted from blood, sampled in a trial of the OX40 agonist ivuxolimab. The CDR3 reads CASSLGEVGGYTF. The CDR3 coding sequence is TGCGCCAGCAGCTTGGGGGAAGTCGGGGGCTACACCTTC. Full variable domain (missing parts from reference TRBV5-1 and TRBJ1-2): KAGVTQTPRYLIKTRGQQVTLSCSPISGHRSVSWYQQTPGQGLQFLFEYFSETQRNKGNFPGRFSGRQFSNSRSEMNVSTLELGDSALYLCASSLGEVGGYTFGSGTRLTVV.